The clone carrying this TCR beta chain was counted a few times. Each CDR3 protein gets one entry after TCRdb re-called the 5' RACE reads with MiXCR. The sample lists roughly 480,000 distinct CDR3 sequences, less than 25% occurring once. This CDR3 is 13 amino acids long. CDR1 and CDR2 (germline): SQVTM, ANQGSEA. Trimming cost V 7 bases and J 5 bases, with 17 bases left between them. These data originate in a study of identical twins. These same records also appear under a second study, on T cells expressing NK-cell markers.

The source of this sequence is a woman aged 18-30 years in good health. V and J are TRBV29-1 and TRBJ2-5; perhaps D is TRBD1 or TRBD2 (6 bases each). Sample: CD4+ T cells sorted from blood. CDR3 DNA sequence: TGCAGCGCCAAACCGCAGGGGAGGGAGACCCAGTACTTC. This translates into CSAKPQGRETQYF.